A selection of T cell receptor beta chains follows, all from one sample in a study of T-cell memory formation after mild COVID-19. TCRdb fed the 5' RACE reads into MiXCR, producing one record per CDR3 protein. Of about 430,000 distinct CDR3 sequences in the sample, roughly 18% were seen once. The sample taken for sequencing was PBMCs or a T cell subset sorted from them (not recorded which). The receptors here all came from a man younger than 35 who had mild COVID-19 (a few samples of this study predate the infection). Cell type and time point are not known. Each CDR3 is given with its conserved first and last residue. Fields, in order: V gene, D gene, clone size, J gene, CDR3 DNA, CDR3 protein. D genes are given only for firm matches. Clone sizes are given selectively: once, few, many, or a class where the clone is expanded.

>TRBV29-1|TRBD2|NA|TRBJ2-1
TGCAGCGTTCAGCGGGGGGGCTTGAATGAGCAGTTCTTC
CSVQRGGLNEQFF
>TRBV7-2|TRBD1|NA|TRBJ2-1
TGTGCCAGCAGCTTAGGGCTTCCGGGACAGTACAATGAGCAGTTATTC
CASSLGLPGQYNEQLF
>TRBV5-1|NA|NA|TRBJ2-3
TGCGCCAGCAGCTTTGAGAGAGATACGCAGTATTTT
CASSFERDTQYF
>TRBV5-1|NA|NA|TRBJ2-3
TGCGCCAGCAGCTTGGAGGGCTGGGACAGCACAGATACGCAGTATTTT
CASSLEGWDSTDTQYF
>TRBV20-1|TRBD1|few|TRBJ2-2
TGCAGCGCCGCCCCCGCAGGGGGTAACGGGGAGCTGTTTTTT
CSAAPAGGNGELFF
>TRBV5-1|TRBD1|few|TRBJ2-1
TGCGCCAGCAGCCAAGACAGGGTCTACAATGAGCAGTTCTTC
CASSQDRVYNEQFF
>TRBV7-2|NA|NA|TRBJ1-3
TGTGCCAGCAGCTCGCGGGACACCGGATCTGGAAACACCATATATTTT
CASSSRDTGSGNTIYF
>TRBV7-3|TRBD2|few|TRBJ2-3
TGTGCCAGCAGCTTAAACCCAGCGGGGGGCCCAGATACGCAGTATTTT
CASSLNPAGGPDTQYF
>TRBV7-2|NA|NA|TRBJ2-5
TGTGCCAGCAGCTTCTTAAGGCAATCGACAGGCCAAGAGACCCAGTACTTC
CASSFLRQSTGQETQYF
>TRBV2|TRBD2|NA|TRBJ2-5
TGTGCCAGCCTCCAGCGGGGCCAAGAGACCCAGTACTTC
CASLQRGQETQYF
>TRBV20-1|TRBD1|NA|TRBJ2-4
TGCAGTGCTACAGGGGGCCCCGGCGACATTCAGTACTTC
CSATGGPGDIQYF
>TRBV10-2|NA|few|TRBJ1-5
TGCGCCAGCAGTGTTACTCCGGGGAGCAATCAGCCCCAGCATTTT
CASSVTPGSNQPQHF
>TRBV29-1|NA|few|TRBJ2-3
TGCAGCGTTGATGTGGGATTTGGAGATACGCAGTATTTT
CSVDVGFGDTQYF
>TRBV4-3|NA|few|TRBJ1-2
TGCGCCAGCAGCCAAGGATCCCTGGGGGTCTATGGCTACACCTTC
CASSQGSLGVYGYTF
>TRBV27|NA|NA|TRBJ2-4
TGTGCCAGCAGTCCCGCAGGGGTTAACATTCAGTACTTC
CASSPAGVNIQYF
>TRBV6-5|TRBD1|once|TRBJ1-4
TGTGCCAGCAGTTACGGGACAGGGGCGTCCGACGCAACTAATGAAAAACTGTTTTTT
CASSYGTGASDATNEKLFF
>TRBV3-1|NA|NA|TRBJ1-6
TGTGCCAGCAGCCGCATACAGGACCAAAATTCACCCCTCCACTTT
CASSRIQDQNSPLHF
>TRBV19|TRBD1|few|TRBJ2-3
TGTGCCAGTAGGCGTACAGGGGGCGCTCCAGATACGCAGTATTTT
CASRRTGGAPDTQYF
>TRBV6-6|NA|few|TRBJ1-1
TGTGCCAGCAGTTACTCGAGTAGTGGAAACGCTGAAGCTTTCTTT
CASSYSSSGNAEAFF
>TRBV5-1|NA|few|TRBJ2-5
TGCGCCAGCAGCTTGAATAGGGTTCAGGAGACCCAGTACTTC
CASSLNRVQETQYF
>TRBV28|TRBD1|few|TRBJ2-3
TGTGCCAGCCGTCAGGGGGGCACAGATACGCAGTATTTT
CASRQGGTDTQYF
>TRBV7-2|TRBD1|NA|TRBJ1-1
TGTGCCACTAGCTATTCGGGGACAGACAACACTGAAGCTTTCTTT
CATSYSGTDNTEAFF
>TRBV7-3|NA|few|TRBJ2-3
TGTGCCAGCAGCTTATGGGGGCGGGGAGATACGCAGTATTTT
CASSLWGRGDTQYF
>TRBV4-3|NA|NA|TRBJ2-3
TGCGCCAGCAGCCAAGATCGGGAAGGGCTCCCCACAGATACGCAGTATTTT
CASSQDREGLPTDTQYF
>TRBV10-3|NA|NA|TRBJ2-1
TGTGCCATCAGTGATAGGACGGTAAGCTCCTACAATGAGCAGTTCTTC
CAISDRTVSSYNEQFF
>TRBV12-3/TRBV12-4|TRBD1|NA|TRBJ1-5
TGTGCCAGCAGTTTGACAGGGGGCCAGGGCAATCAGCCCCAGCATTTT
CASSLTGGQGNQPQHF
>TRBV2|NA|NA|TRBJ1-4
TGTGCCAGCAGATCATCGGGGAATGAAAAACTGTTTTTT
CASRSSGNEKLFF
>TRBV9|NA|NA|TRBJ1-2
TGTGCCAGCACCGGAGCCGGTCCTAACTATGGCTACACCTTC
CASTGAGPNYGYTF